This note documents a single T cell receptor beta chain sequence. Antigen specificity is unknown. This sample stems from a study of cytomegalovirus exposure and HLA in healthy donors. Germline CDR1 LNHNV, CDR2 YYDKDF (reference sequence). The V gene lost 1 base and the J gene lost 4 bases, with 10 bases spanning the gap. The CDR3 has 14 residues. Study-wide results and caveats: Per a later analysis, HLA-associated TCR beta chains showed more clonal expansion than other, equally common TCR beta chains.

13 Jbeta primers and 60 Vbeta primers were used for the PCR. Sequenced by immunoSEQ multiplex PCR; TCRdb stores in-frame clones only, minus some. This sample has approximately 150,000 clones, with less than 85% found just once. This chain links TRBV15 with TRBJ1-2, with D possibly matching TRBD1 (6 bases). The clonotype was recovered from a man aged 55 to 69 in good health and CMV-seronegative. Material for sequencing was PBMCs. The CDR3 region is CATSRAGASYGYTF. CDR3 bases: TGTGCCACCAGCAGAGCAGGGGCTAGCTATGGCTACACCTTC.